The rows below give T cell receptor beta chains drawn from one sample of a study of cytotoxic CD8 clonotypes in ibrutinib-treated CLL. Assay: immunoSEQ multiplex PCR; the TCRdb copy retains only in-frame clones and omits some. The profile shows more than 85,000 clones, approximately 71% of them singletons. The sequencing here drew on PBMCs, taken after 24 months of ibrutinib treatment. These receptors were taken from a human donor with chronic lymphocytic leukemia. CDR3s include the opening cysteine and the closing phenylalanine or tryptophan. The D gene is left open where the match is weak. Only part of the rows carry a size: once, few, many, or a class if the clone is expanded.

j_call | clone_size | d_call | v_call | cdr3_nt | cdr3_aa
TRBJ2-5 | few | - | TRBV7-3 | TGTGCCAGCAGCTCTGGACCTCAAGAGACCCAGTACTTC | CASSSGPQETQYF
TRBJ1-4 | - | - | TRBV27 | TGTGCCAGCAGTTTAGAAAACCGGGGCCTCACCACTGAAAAACTGTTTTTT | CASSLENRGLTTEKLFF
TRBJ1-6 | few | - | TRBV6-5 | TGTGCCAGCTGGGACAAAAAGGGACCCCTCCACTTT | CASWDKKGPLHF
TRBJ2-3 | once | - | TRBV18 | TGTGCCAGCTCACCACCACGGCGGGCGGCTAGCACAGATACGCAGTATTTT | CASSPPRRAASTDTQYF
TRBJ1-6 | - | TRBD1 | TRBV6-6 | TGTGCCAGCAGGCCCGGGACAGGGGATACCCTCCACTTT | CASRPGTGDTLHF
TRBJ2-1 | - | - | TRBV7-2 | TGTGCCAGCAGCGCGACAGGATCCTACAATGAGCAGTTCTTC | CASSATGSYNEQFF
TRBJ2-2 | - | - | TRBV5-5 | TGTGCCAGCAGCTTTATGGGGAACACCGGGGAGCTGTTTTTT | CASSFMGNTGELFF
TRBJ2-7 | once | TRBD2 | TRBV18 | TGTGCCAGCTCACTCCCAGCGGGAGGGTCCTCCGAGCAGTACTTC | CASSLPAGGSSEQYF
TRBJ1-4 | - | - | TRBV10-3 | TGTGCCATCAGTGGACAAGCAACTAATGAAAAACTGTTTTTT | CAISGQATNEKLFF
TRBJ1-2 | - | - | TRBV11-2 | TGTGCCAGCAGCTTAGCCCGGCCAAACTATGGCTACACCTTC | CASSLARPNYGYTF
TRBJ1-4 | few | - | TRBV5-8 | TGTGCCAGCAGCTTGGTCGTCTTGGGTAATGAAAAACTGTTTTTT | CASSLVVLGNEKLFF
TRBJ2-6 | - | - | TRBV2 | TGTGCCAGCAGTGTAATGGGGACTGCTTCATTATCTGGGGCCAACGTCCTGACTTTC | CASSVMGTASLSGANVLTF
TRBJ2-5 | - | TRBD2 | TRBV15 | TGTGCCACCAGCAGAGATCCCGCGGGAGGAGGGGAGACCCAGTACTTC | CATSRDPAGGGETQYF
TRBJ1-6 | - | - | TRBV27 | TGTGCCAGCAGGGTTGGGGGGAGGGATTCACCCCTCCACTTT | CASRVGGRDSPLHF
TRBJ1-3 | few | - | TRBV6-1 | TGTGCCAGCAGTGAACAGTATAGCTCTGGAAACACCATATATTTT | CASSEQYSSGNTIYF
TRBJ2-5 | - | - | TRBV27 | TGTGCCAGCAGTTTAGGTATGCGGTCGGAGACCCAGTACTTC | CASSLGMRSETQYF
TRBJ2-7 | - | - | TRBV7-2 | TGTGCCAGCAGCCTACGACTCCCGGGCCCCTACGAGCAGTACTTC | CASSLRLPGPYEQYF
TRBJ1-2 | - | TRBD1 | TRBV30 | TGTGCCTGTCGGGACAGGATGCCCGGGGGCTACACCTTC | CACRDRMPGGYTF
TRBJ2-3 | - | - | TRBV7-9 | TGTGCCCCCAGCCGGGCGTCAAGCACAGATACGCAGTATTTT | CAPSRASSTDTQYF
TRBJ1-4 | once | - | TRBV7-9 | TGTGCCAGCAGCCCTGGTAACCGGACAACTAATGAAAAACTGTTTTTT | CASSPGNRTTNEKLFF
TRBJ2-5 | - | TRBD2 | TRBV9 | TGTGCCAGCAGCGTACCGGGACTAGCGGGAGGATGGGATGAGACCCAGTACTTC | CASSVPGLAGGWDETQYF
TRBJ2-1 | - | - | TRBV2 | TGTGCCAGCCAGGTGAATGAGCAGTTCTTC | CASQVNEQFF
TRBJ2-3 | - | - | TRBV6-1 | TGTGCCAGCAGTTTGGATCGGGCAGATACGCAGTATTTT | CASSLDRADTQYF
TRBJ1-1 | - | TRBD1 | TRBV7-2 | TGTGCCAGCAGCTCCCGACAGGGCCTGACTGAAGCTTTCTTT | CASSSRQGLTEAFF
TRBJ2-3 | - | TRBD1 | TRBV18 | TGTGCCAGCTCACCCGGGACAGGGTATGGGGCAGATACGCAGTATTTT | CASSPGTGYGADTQYF
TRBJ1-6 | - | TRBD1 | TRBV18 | TGTGCCAGCTCACTCAGGACAGGGGGCGATTCTTCACCCCTCCACTTT | CASSLRTGGDSSPLHF
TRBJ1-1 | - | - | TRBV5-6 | TGTGCCAGCAGCCTGCTGGACACTGAAGCTTTCTTT | CASSLLDTEAFF
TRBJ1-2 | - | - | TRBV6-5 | TGTGCCACCATAAGTCCAGGGAGCTATGGCTACACCTTC | CATISPGSYGYTF
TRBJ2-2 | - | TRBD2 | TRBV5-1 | TGCGCCAGCAGCCTTAGCGGGAGCCCCAACACCGGGGAGCTGTTTTTT | CASSLSGSPNTGELFF
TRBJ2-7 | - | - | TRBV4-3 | TGCGCCAGCAGCCAAGATTGGCAGGGCGTATACGAGCAGTACTTC | CASSQDWQGVYEQYF
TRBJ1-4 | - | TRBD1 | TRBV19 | TGTGCCAGTAGTGCCCGGGACAGCGCACCGGGTCGGACGGGGGAAAAACTGTTTTTT | CASSARDSAPGRTGEKLFF
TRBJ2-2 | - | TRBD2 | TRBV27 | TGTGCCAGCAGTATCCTAGCGGGAGGCACCACCGGGGAGCTGTTTTTT | CASSILAGGTTGELFF
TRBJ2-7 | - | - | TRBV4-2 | TGTGCCAGCAGCCAAGCTCCGGGCAGTTCCTACGAGCAGTACTTC | CASSQAPGSSYEQYF
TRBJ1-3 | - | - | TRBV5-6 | TGTGCCAGCAGCTTGGGTCTGAACTCTGGAAACACCATATATTTT | CASSLGLNSGNTIYF
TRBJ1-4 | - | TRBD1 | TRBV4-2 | TGTGCCAGCAGCCCGGGACAGGTGTTTGAAAAACTGTTTTTT | CASSPGQVFEKLFF
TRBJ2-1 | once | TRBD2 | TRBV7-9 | TGTGCCAGCAGCCCACTAGCGGGAGAAAAAAATGAGCAGTTCTTC | CASSPLAGEKNEQFF
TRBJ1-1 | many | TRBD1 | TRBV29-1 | TGCAGCGTTCTTGAGGGGGCAGGGACTGAAGCTTTCTTT | CSVLEGAGTEAFF
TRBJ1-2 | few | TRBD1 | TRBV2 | TGTGCCAGCAGGCTAACAGGGGGCGCGCAGGGCTACACCTTC | CASRLTGGAQGYTF
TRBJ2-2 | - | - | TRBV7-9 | TGTGCCAGCAGCTTTGATGCGAACACCGGGGAGCTGTTTTTT | CASSFDANTGELFF
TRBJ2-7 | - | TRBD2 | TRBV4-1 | TGCGCCAGCAGCCCTCCCCGGGGGGTCTCCTACGAGCAGTACTTC | CASSPPRGVSYEQYF
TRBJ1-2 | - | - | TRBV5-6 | TGTGCCAGCAGCCGCGGGGGGCGCAAAGCATATGGCTACACCTTC | CASSRGGRKAYGYTF
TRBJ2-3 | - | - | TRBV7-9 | TGTGCCAGCAGCCGCCTGGACCTCTCCACAGATACGCAGTATTTT | CASSRLDLSTDTQYF
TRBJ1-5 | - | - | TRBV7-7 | TGTGCTAGCAGCTTAGAGTGGGGTCAGCCCCAGCATTTT | CASSLEWGQPQHF
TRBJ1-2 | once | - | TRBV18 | TGTGCCAGCTCACCGGGACAAAACTATGGCTACACCTTC | CASSPGQNYGYTF
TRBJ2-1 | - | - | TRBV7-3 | TGTGCCAGCAGCCCCGAGAAGACGTATGAGCAGTTCTTC | CASSPEKTYEQFF
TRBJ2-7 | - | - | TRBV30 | TGTGCCTGGAGTCCCCGGACTAAGAGGGCCTACGAGCAGTACTTC | CAWSPRTKRAYEQYF
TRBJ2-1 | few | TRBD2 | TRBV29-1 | TGCAGCGGCGGGAGACAGAGTCCGGGCAATGAGCAGTTCTTC | CSGGRQSPGNEQFF
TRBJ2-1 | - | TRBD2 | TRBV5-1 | TGCGCCAGCAGCCCTCAGCGGGGAGGCTCCCCTGAGCAGTTCTTC | CASSPQRGGSPEQFF
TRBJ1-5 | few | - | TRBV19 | TGTGCCAGCGCCCGGGACGGTGGTGGATTGGAGCAGCCCCAGCATTTT | CASARDGGGLEQPQHF
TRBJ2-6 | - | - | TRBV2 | TGTGCCAGCAAGAACGGCAACTCTGGGGCCAACGTCCTGACTTTC | CASKNGNSGANVLTF
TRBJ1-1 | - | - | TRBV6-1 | TGTGCCAGCAGTGAGGGCGCTATGGGAGCTTTCTTT | CASSEGAMGAFF
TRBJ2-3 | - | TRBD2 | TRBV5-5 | TGTGCCAGCAGCCACGCACTAGCGGCCACAGATACGCAGTATTTT | CASSHALAATDTQYF
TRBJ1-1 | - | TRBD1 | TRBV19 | TGTGCCAGTACCTTACAGGGGGCTCGGATGAAGAACACTGAAGCTTTCTTT | CASTLQGARMKNTEAFF
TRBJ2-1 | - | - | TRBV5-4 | TGTGCCAGCAGCGACCGACGGGACTCCCTATCGAGCAATGAGCAGTTCTTC | CASSDRRDSLSSNEQFF
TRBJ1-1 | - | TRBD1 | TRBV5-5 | TGTGCCAGCAGCCCTCTGGGGACAGGGGTGAACACTGAAGCTTTCTTT | CASSPLGTGVNTEAFF